This T cell receptor (beta chain) is from a study of T cell changes during pregnancy in multiple sclerosis. This clone was detected only once. V was cut by 10 bases and J by 1 base, with 17 bases left in between. The CDR3 is 15 amino acids. Germline values: CDR1 SEHNR, CDR2 FQNEAQ (reference sequence). The table came from immunoSEQ multiplex PCR; TCRdb's copy has only in-frame clones and leaves some out. The data hold about 70,000 clones, with about 94% observed a single time. This sample comprised peripheral blood, obtained in the third trimester of pregnancy. The source of this sequence is a female donor with multiple sclerosis, enrolled in a pregnancy study. This chain links TRBV7-9 with TRBJ2-1, with TRBD1 as a possible D gene (6 bases). This CDR3 reads CATGTGTNSYNEQFF. In nucleotides, the CDR3 is TGTGCCACCGGTACCGGGACAAATTCCTACAATGAGCAGTTCTTC. Looking up the rest from reference TRBV7-9 and TRBJ2-1 gives the full variable domain: DTGVSQNPRHKITKRGQNVTFRCDPISEHNRLYWYRQTLGQGPEFLTYFQNEAQLEKSRLLSDRFSAERPKGSFSTLEIQRTEQGDSAMYLCATGTGTNSYNEQFFGPGTRLTVL.